Included here is one T cell receptor (beta chain) sequence, with context. This clone's antigen is unknown. No much larger clone exists at a distance of one base, and base qualities are not known. These data belong to a study of T-cell memory formation after mild COVID-19 (dated by TCRdb to the early 2020s). Study-level background: TCR sequence clusters from the two donors were largely donor specific. In a couple of donors, T-cell clones that expanded and contracted after mild COVID-19 were followed by sequencing TCRalpha and TCRbeta repertoires longitudinally. The cohort comprised two young, previously healthy adult volunteers, one female and one male.

Findings and caveats that apply to the study as a whole: The study included only two mild cases, and larger cohorts that include severe cases with pre-infection samples were judged to be necessary. Whether the second-wave clones peaking on day 37 were SARS-CoV-2 specific was not confirmed. Some responding clones were detected in pre-infection memory, which suggested that pre-existing cross-reactive memory T cells had joined the SARS-CoV-2 response. Contracting CD4+ clones turned up mainly in the CM and EM memory subsets, whereas EMRA was where CD8+ clones were enriched. From day 15 to 85, contracting clones showed balanced CD4/CD8 phenotypes, whereas a second wave of clones that expanded from day 15 to 37 leaned towards CD4+.

The CDR3 starts with the cysteine, ends with the phenylalanine, and has 15 residues. The sequence is cut down to CDR3 DNA, 45 bases in frame from base 1. The germline ends are 16 bases apart after V is trimmed by 3 bases and J by 5 bases. The germline V gene encodes CDR1 SEHNR and CDR2 FQNEAQ (reference sequence). Sequencer: Illumina NovaSeq 6000. Using 5'RACE with constant-segment primers, TCRalpha and TCRbeta cDNA libraries were constructed, with sample barcodes and unique molecular identifiers added in the process. RNA was extracted from every sample with Trizol reagent. Amplification of the libraries took two PCR steps, and the second step added a second sample barcode plus Illumina TruSeq adapters. Libraries were sequenced on an Illumina NovaSeq with 2 x 150 bp paired-end reads. The source study handled its data this way. With migec v1.2.7, reads were demultiplexed and then collapsed into UMI-guided consensus sequences. With mixcr v2.1.11, UMI consensuses were aligned to TRA and TRB V and J templates and assembled into clonotypes. Clonotypes were classified as expanded or contracted when called significant by both edgeR and NoisET, with noise models trained on biological replicates. For edgeR calls, a false discovery rate-adjusted p below 0.01 and a log2 fold-change threshold of 1 were applied. As an exploratory analysis of dynamics, max-normalized trajectories of the 1000 most abundant clonotypes were examined with PCA combined with hierarchical clustering. Each responding clone was given a CD4 or CD8 phenotype based on the CD4+ and CD8+ repertoires, which had been sequenced separately. TCRdb trimmed the raw reads at Q25, called clones with MiXCR and kept productive beta chains. CDR3 protein sequences are deduplicated, and each keeps its most common genes and DNA. In this record, the V and J calls reflect TCRdb's handling and not the investigators' own analysis. The sample contains more than 300,000 distinct CDR3 sequences, around 20% of them found a single time. The top ten constitute around 20% of the sample.

PBMCs were isolated by Ficoll-Paque density gradient centrifugation. The sequenced sample was PBMCs or a T cell subset sorted from them (not recorded which). This chain is built from TRBV7-9 and TRBJ1-2; the D gene is unclear. The clonotype originates from a man between 18 and 35 years old who had mild COVID-19 (a few samples of this study predate the infection). The sample titles of this study are shuffled in the database, so cell type and time point are left out; the donor was told from shared clones. The CDR3 here reads CASSFGSGISYGYTF. The sequenced DNA: TGTGCCAGCAGCTTCGGCTCTGGGATATCGTATGGCTACACCTTC.